The 30 T cell receptor beta chains in this list originate from one sample, sequenced in a study of cytomegalovirus exposure and HLA in healthy donors. Researchers ran the PCR with 60 Vbeta and 13 Jbeta primers. Only in-frame clones appear in the TCRdb table, and some are missing; sequencing was by immunoSEQ multiplex PCR. The top ten hold roughly 3% of the sample, which has more than 130,000 clones, about 79% seen once. Material: PBMCs. The receptors here all came from a male donor in good health and CMV-seronegative.

The rearrangement joins TRBV5-1 to TRBJ2-2; D possibly corresponds to TRBD2 (6 bases). Trimming shortened V by 6 bases and J by 3 bases, and 15 bases separated the two germline ends. The CDR3 has 15 residues. Germline V gene data show CDR1 as SGHRS and CDR2 as YFSETQ. Here the CDR3 reads CASKSGGIYTGELFF. Written as DNA, the CDR3 is TGCGCCAGCAAGTCAGGAGGGATATACACCGGGGAGCTGTTTTTT.

The V and J genes are TRBV9 and TRBJ1-2; TRBD1 matches 7 bases. J was trimmed by 5 bases and V by 2 bases; bases with no gene match: 9. This CDR3 has 15 residues. Germline V lookup: CDR1 SGDLS, CDR2 YYNGEE. The CDR3 coding sequence is TGTGCCAGCAGCGTCGACAGGGAGTTTGGGTATGGCTACACCTTC. It is translated as CASSVDREFGYGYTF.

This clone was counted only a few times. The V call is TRBV10-2, the J call TRBJ2-5; 7 nucleotides line up with TRBD1. The CDR3 runs to 15 residues. J gave up 2 bases and V 6 bases, and 9 bases lay outside the gene matches. Looked up from germline, CDR1 is WSHSY and CDR2 is SAAADI. The CDR3 loop reads CASSVTTGQQETQYF. As DNA, the CDR3 is TGCGCCAGCAGCGTAACAACGGGACAGCAAGAGACCCAGTACTTC.

The CDR3: CASLTSGGRNTEAFF. DNA of the CDR3: TGTGCCAGCTTAACTTCAGGGGGCCGTAACACTGAAGCTTTCTTT. V is TRBV5-4 and J is TRBJ1-1; 8 nucleotides line up with TRBD1. Germline values: CDR1 SGHNT, CDR2 YYREEE (reference sequence). The junction had 10 bases not matched to a gene; V was cut back by 7 bases and J by 2 bases. This CDR3 region has 15 residues.

V gene TRBV6-1 combines with J gene TRBJ2-6; D is undetermined. With 3 bases removed from V and 0 bases from J, the gap between germline ends came to 6 bases. From germline, CDR1 is MNHNS and CDR2 SASEGT. The CDR3 extends over 15 amino acids. CDR3 region: CASSDRHSGANVLTF. DNA for the CDR3: TGTGCCAGCAGTGATAGACACTCTGGGGCCAACGTCCTGACTTTC.

This clone was seen more than once but under ten times. This rearrangement joins TRBV5-1 to TRBJ1-6, with 8 bases identical to TRBD1. Germline loops: CDR1 SGHRS, CDR2 YFSETQ. CDR3 length: 14 amino acids. The J segment lost 8 bases and the V segment lost 4 bases, leaving 5 bases of the junction unmatched. The CDR3 region is CASSQDRAYSPLHF. The CDR3 DNA reads TGCGCCAGCAGCCAGGACAGGGCTTATTCACCCCTCCACTTT.

The rearrangement uses TRBV7-9 and TRBJ2-1; TRBD2 matches at 16 bases. The trim removed 4 bases at V and 1 base at J, leaving 4 bases unmatched. This CDR3 has 18 amino acids. Germline CDR1 reads SEHNR; CDR2 reads FQNEAQ (reference sequence). The CDR3 sequence: CASSSQGLAGGSYNEQFF. In nucleotides, the CDR3 is TGTGCCAGCAGCTCACAGGGACTAGCGGGAGGGTCCTACAATGAGCAGTTCTTC.

This clone was counted between two and nine times. The CDR3 here is CASGLVTSRGASNQPQHF. The CDR3 DNA reads as TGTGCTAGTGGTTTGGTAACTTCCCGGGGGGCTAGCAATCAGCCCCAGCATTTT. V usage is TRBV12-5 and J usage is TRBJ1-5; maybe TRBD1 (6 bases). Trimming pared 0 bases from V and 0 bases from J, leaving 15 bases between. This CDR3 has 18 residues. Germline V gives CDR1 LGHNT, CDR2 FRNRAP.

The J gene is TRBJ2-1, the V gene TRBV7-2, with D perhaps TRBD2 (6 bases). Germline V CDR1 and CDR2: SGHTA, FQGNSA. The CDR3 loop spans 16 amino acids. V lost 6 bases, J lost 7 bases, and 22 bases lay in between. The CDR3 DNA is TGTGCCAGCAGTTCCCAGGAGGGACCCGTCTGGAATGAGCAGTTCTTC. Residues: CASSSQEGPVWNEQFF. Together with reference TRBV7-2 and TRBJ2-1, the CDR3 gives the full variable domain: GAGVSQSPSNKVTEKGKDVELRCDPISGHTALYWYRQSLGQGLEFLIYFQGNSAPDKSGLPSDRFSAERTGGSVSTLTIQRTQQEDSAVYLCASSSQEGPVWNEQFFGPGTRLTVL.

Notes on this clone: The sample carries other DNA sequences with the same CDR3. The J gene is TRBJ2-5, the V gene TRBV19; 8 bases agree with TRBD1. In germline, CDR1 is LNHDA, CDR2 SQIVND (reference sequence). With V trimmed by 2 bases and J by 5 bases, 7 bases remained unmatched. This CDR3 is built from 15 residues. The CDR3 DNA follows: TGTGCCAGTAGTATAACCGGGACAGGTGGGGAGACCCAGTACTTC. Protein sequence: CASSITGTGGETQYF.

V is TRBV5-4 and J is TRBJ2-1; 9 bases are shared with TRBD2. The V and J ends lost 3 bases and 4 bases, in that order; junction bases with no gene match: 8. The germline gives CDR1 SGHNT, CDR2 YYREEE (reference sequence). The CDR3 covers 16 residues. In DNA, the CDR3 is TGTGCCAGCAGCTCGGAAGCGGGGGGCATGTACAATGAGCAGTTCTTC. Translation: CASSSEAGGMYNEQFF.

This clone was seen only a few times. J is TRBJ2-6 and V is TRBV7-3, with D unclear. This CDR3 is 14 amino acids long. Trimming left V 4 bases short and J 4 bases short, with 8 bases between. Germline CDR1 SGHTA, CDR2 FQGTGA. The CDR3: CASSSSRGANVLTF. CDR3 DNA: TGTGCCAGCAGCTCTAGTAGGGGGGCCAACGTCCTGACTTTC.

The chain is built from TRBV5-6 and TRBJ1-2, with 9 bases that match TRBD1. CDR3 length: 14 amino acids. The junction had 6 bases not matched to a gene; V was cut back by 4 bases and J by 5 bases. CDR1 is SGHDT, CDR2 YYEEEE, per germline. CDR3 DNA: TGTGCCAGCAGCGTGGACAGGGGTTTGTATGGCTACACCTTC. This sequence encodes CASSVDRGLYGYTF.

V is TRBV27 and J is TRBJ1-2, with D perhaps TRBD1 (6 bases). The V and J ends lost 5 bases and 4 bases respectively, with 23 bases between them. This CDR3 spans 17 amino acids. Germline CDR1 is MNHEY and CDR2 is SMNVEV (reference sequence). CDR3 in DNA: TGTGCCAGCAGTCCCACACTCCGGGACACTGCCCTCTATGGCTACACCTTC. Translating it yields CASSPTLRDTALYGYTF.

V gene TRBV27 combines with J gene TRBJ1-2; tentative D call: TRBD1 (6 bases). The CDR3 has 13 amino acids. The V and J ends lost 2 bases and 8 bases respectively, with 12 bases between them. The germline V gene has CDR1 MNHEY and CDR2 SMNVEV (reference sequence). The CDR3 nucleotides read TGTGCCAGCAGTTTACGGGGAAGGGGGGGCTACACCTTC. Translating it yields CASSLRGRGGYTF.

In its sample, this clone was seen a few times. The CDR3 sequence is CASSLSKWGQGNEKLFF. CDR3 DNA: TGTGCCAGCAGCTTAAGCAAATGGGGACAGGGTAATGAAAAACTGTTTTTT. The J gene is TRBJ1-4, the V gene TRBV7-3, with 9 bases matching TRBD1. This CDR3 is 17 amino acids long. J gave up 4 bases and V 1 base, and 7 bases lay outside the gene matches. Germline V gene lookup returns CDR1 SGHTA and CDR2 FQGTGA.

This clone has a single count. The J gene is TRBJ1-4, the V gene TRBV18; D is unclear. The CDR3 has 15 residues. Per germline, CDR1 KGHSH and CDR2 LQKENI. The V gene lost 0 bases and the J gene lost 8 bases, with 13 bases spanning the gap. CDR3 sequence: CASSPPVNSGEKLFF. CDR3 coding DNA: TGTGCCAGCTCACCACCTGTCAACTCGGGGGAAAAACTGTTTTTT.

This rearrangement joins TRBV7-3 to TRBJ2-2, with D unresolved. Trimming removed 2 bases from V and 3 bases from J, with 4 bases in between. This CDR3 comprises 13 residues. Per the germline V gene, CDR1 is SGHTA and CDR2 is FQGTGA. CDR3 region: CASSLRYTGELFF. The CDR3 bases are TGTGCCAGCAGCTTACGGTACACCGGGGAGCTGTTTTTT.

This clone was counted a few times. CDR3 sequence (DNA): TGCAGCGTTGAAGATCGGGGTGACAGGGGCTCCTACGAGCAGTACTTC. This gives the protein CSVEDRGDRGSYEQYF. V and J are TRBV29-1 and TRBJ2-7, with 8 positions matching TRBD1. Germline trimming cut 0 bases from V and 0 bases from J; bases unmatched to any gene: 7. This CDR3 is 16 amino acids long. Per germline, CDR1 SQVTM and CDR2 ANQGSEA.

This clone came up a few times. The V gene is TRBV4-2, the J gene TRBJ2-7; a weak D match, TRBD1 (5 bases). V was cut by 0 bases and J by 2 bases, with 14 bases left in between. This CDR3 spans 16 amino acids. Germline V gene data show CDR1 as LGHNA and CDR2 as YNFKEQ. In DNA form, the CDR3 reads TGTGCCAGCAGCCAAGAGATGACGGACAACACCTACGAGCAGTACTTC. Residues: CASSQEMTDNTYEQYF.

The chain links TRBV27 to TRBJ1-5, with D possibly matching TRBD1 (5 bases). Germline CDR1 is MNHEY and CDR2 is SMNVEV (reference sequence). The CDR3 sequence is 15 residues long. Deletions cut 0 bases from V and 2 bases from J, with 8 bases between. The CDR3 region is CASSLSSGGNQPQHF. In DNA form, the CDR3 reads TGTGCCAGCAGTTTATCATCGGGGGGCAATCAGCCCCAGCATTTT.

The chain recombines TRBV15 with TRBJ2-1; perhaps TRBD2 as D (6 bases). There are 15 residues in the CDR3. V lost 1 base and J lost 7, with 14 bases in between. Germline lookup yields CDR1 LNHNV and CDR2 YYDKDF (reference sequence). CDR3 in amino acids: CATSRVRAGKNEQFF. DNA for the CDR3: TGTGCCACCAGCAGAGTCAGGGCGGGGAAAAATGAGCAGTTCTTC.

The rearrangement uses TRBV4-1 and TRBJ1-2; D gene uncertain. The V and J ends lost 4 bases and 1 base respectively, with 7 bases between them. CDR3 size: 13 residues. CDR1 MGHRA and CDR2 YSYEKL come from the germline V gene. The CDR3, as DNA: TGCGCCAGCAGCCGTTTAGATAACTATGGCTACACCTTC. This encodes CASSRLDNYGYTF.

The CDR3 sequence: CASSIARDDTEAFF. CDR3 nucleotide sequence: TGTGCCAGTAGTATCGCCAGGGATGACACTGAAGCTTTCTTT. The V call is TRBV19, the J call TRBJ1-1, with D perhaps TRBD1 (5 bases). CDR1 and CDR2 (germline): LNHDA, SQIVND (reference sequence). The V end was cut by 3 bases, the J end by 3 bases, with 11 bases between. The CDR3 has 14 amino acids.

V usage is TRBV7-2 and J usage is TRBJ2-3; TRBD1 agrees at 8 bases. CDR3 length equals 17 residues. V gave up 2 bases and J gave up 4 bases; unmatched junction bases: 11. From germline, CDR1 is SGHTA and CDR2 FQGNSA. DNA of the CDR3: TGTGCCAGCAGCTTAATTGGACAGGGTACGGTTCCAGATACGCAGTATTTT. The encoded protein is CASSLIGQGTVPDTQYF.

The J gene is TRBJ2-5, the V gene TRBV27, with 7 bases aligning to TRBD1. Germline CDR1 MNHEY, CDR2 SMNVEV (reference sequence). J lost 5 bases, V lost 6 bases, and 6 bases had no gene match. CDR3 size: 13 residues. Here the CDR3 reads CASSHDRAETQYF. For the CDR3, the DNA is TGTGCCAGCAGCCACGACAGGGCGGAGACCCAGTACTTC.

This chain uses TRBV30 with TRBJ2-7; 12 bases fit TRBD2. This CDR3 contains 15 residues. V was pared by 2 bases and J by 1 base, with 3 bases of the junction left unmatched. Germline V gene data show CDR1 as GTSNPN and CDR2 as SVGIG (reference sequence). In nucleotides, the CDR3 is TGTGCCTGGAGTATCGGACTAGCGGGATCCTACGAGCAGTACTTC. Translated, it gives CAWSIGLAGSYEQYF.

The V and J genes are TRBV7-3 and TRBJ2-7, with no clear D. The CDR3 has 13 residues. V was shortened by 1 base and J by 5 bases, with 9 bases between the two germline ends. The germline V gene encodes CDR1 SGHTA and CDR2 FQGTGA. CDR3 region: CASSLMTGNEQYF. The CDR3 region has the DNA TGTGCCAGCAGCTTAATGACTGGAAACGAGCAGTACTTC.

The chain uses TRBV7-2 and TRBJ2-1, with D possibly TRBD2 on 7 matching bases. Germline V lookup: CDR1 SGHTA, CDR2 FQGNSA. The CDR3 is 15 residues long. Between the trimmed V and J ends, which lost 6 bases and 7 bases, there was a span of 19 bases. CDR3 in amino acids: CASRRVGGGRNEQFF. CDR3 bases: TGTGCCAGCAGACGCGTAGGGGGGGGCAGGAATGAGCAGTTCTTC.

The gene calls are TRBV5-6 and TRBJ2-7, with D uncertain. Deletions cut 2 bases from V and 2 bases from J, with 8 bases between. Germline V gene sequence: CDR1 SGHDT, CDR2 YYEEEE. The CDR3 sequence is 13 residues long. CDR3: CASSFGSTYEQYF. DNA of the CDR3: TGTGCCAGCAGCTTTGGCAGTACCTACGAGCAGTACTTC.